This T cell receptor beta chain emerged from a study of CD8+CD57+ T cells in acquired aplastic anemia. CDR1 is DFQATT, CDR2 SNEGSKA, per germline (reference sequence). The length of the CDR3 is 13 residues. Deletions cut 5 bases from V and 0 bases from J, with 9 bases between. Study findings and constraints: Patients and controls shared 25 to 35 CD8+ CDR3 sequences, highly expressed in patients. No significant patient-versus-control difference appeared in CD8+ Simpson's diversity.

A word on this clonotype: Antigen unknown.

Genomic DNA, serving as template, underwent TCR beta VDJ and CDR3 profiling. TCRdb ran MiXCR on the reads and lists one entry per CDR3 protein. Here the sample spans 150,000 to 200,000 distinct CDR3 sequences, roughly 64% being singletons. The V gene is TRBV20-1, the J gene TRBJ2-3; D possibly corresponds to TRBD2 (5 bases). This TCR came from a human donor with severe aplastic anemia or a healthy control (not recorded which). The sequenced sample consisted of sorted CD4+, CD8+, or CD8+CD57+ T cells (not recorded which) from PBMCs. The CDR3 DNA reads TGCAGTGCTCTAGGGAGAAGCACAGATACGCAGTATTTT. It codes for CSALGRSTDTQYF.